One and the same sample provided the 15 T cell receptor beta chains below, sequenced in a study of control samples from healthy donors and cancer patients. Data came from immunoSEQ multiplex PCR; TCRdb stores just in-frame clones and leaves some out. Of roughly 140,000 clones in the sample, around nine tenths were seen once. Sequences were obtained from blood. These receptors originate from a young man in good health.

This sequence joins TRBV7-3 and TRBJ2-5; possible D gene TRBD1, 6 bases. From germline, CDR1 is SGHTA and CDR2 FQGTGA. The V end was cut by 0 bases, the J end by 10 bases, with 12 bases between. The CDR3 has 13 residues. DNA of the CDR3: TGTGCCAGCAGCTTAACGGGCCAGGGGATCCAGTACTTC. It is translated as CASSLTGQGIQYF. The variable domain in full, with the rest retrieved from reference TRBV7-3 and TRBJ2-5, is GAGVSQTPSNKVTEKGKYVELRCDPISGHTALYWYRQSLGQGPEFLIYFQGTGAADDSGLPNDRFFAVRPEGSVSTLKIQRTERGDSAVYLCASSLTGQGIQYFGPGTRLLVL.

The chain recombines TRBV7-9 with TRBJ2-5; D unresolved. The CDR3 has 13 amino acids. In germline, CDR1 is SEHNR, CDR2 FQNEAQ (reference sequence). V lost 6 bases to trimming and J lost 2 bases, with 10 bases between them. The CDR3 loop is CASSPLAQETQYF. The CDR3 bases are TGTGCCAGCAGTCCCCTGGCTCAAGAGACCCAGTACTTC. Complete variable domain (other parts from reference TRBV7-9 and TRBJ2-5): DTGVSQNPRHKITKRGQNVTFRCDPISEHNRLYWYRQTLGQGPEFLTYFQNEAQLEKSRLLSDRFSAERPKGSFSTLEIQRTEQGDSAMYLCASSPLAQETQYFGPGTRLLVL.

J is TRBJ2-2 and V is TRBV27, with a tentative D call TRBD2 (5 bases). Germline V CDR1 and CDR2: MNHEY, SMNVEV (reference sequence). This CDR3 has 16 residues. V lost 8 bases and J 1 base, leaving 17 bases between the germline ends. CDR3 region: CASQFWSGKNTGELFF. The DNA of the CDR3 is TGTGCCAGCCAGTTCTGGAGCGGAAAGAACACCGGGGAGCTGTTTTTT.

J is TRBJ2-3 and V is TRBV10-3, with TRBD2 as a possible D gene (6 bases). V gave up 3 bases and J gave up 4 bases, with 14 bases separating them. The CDR3 extends over 15 amino acids. Germline V gives CDR1 ENHRY, CDR2 SYGVKD. The CDR3 nucleotides are TGTGCCATCAGTGACCCCGGGGTAGCGGCAGATACGCAGTATTTT. Protein: CAISDPGVAADTQYF.

The chain couples TRBV25-1 to TRBJ1-2, with D unclear. Germline CDR1 is MGHDK and CDR2 is SYGVNS. The CDR3 covers 13 residues. The V end lost 3 bases, the J end lost 1 base, and 6 bases lay between the germline ends. CDR3 coding DNA: TGTGCCAGCAGTGAGCCCTTTAACTATGGCTACACCTTC. This sequence encodes CASSEPFNYGYTF.

The rearrangement uses TRBV25-1 and TRBJ2-7; weak D call: TRBD1 (7 bases). There are 14 residues in the CDR3. V lost 5 bases to trimming and J lost 4 bases, with 15 bases between them. Germline V gene sequence: CDR1 MGHDK, CDR2 SYGVNS. Here the CDR3 DNA reads TGTGCCAGCAGTCCGAGGAGGGGGCGGTACGAGCAGTACTTC. Its translation: CASSPRRGRYEQYF.

The genes are TRBV5-1 and TRBJ2-3; D is possibly TRBD2 (5 bases). V lost 3 bases to trimming and J lost 7 bases, with 9 bases between them. Per the germline V gene, CDR1 is SGHRS and CDR2 is YFSETQ. The CDR3 spans 12 residues. CDR3 protein: CASSSEGNTQYF. The CDR3 DNA sequence: TGCGCCAGCAGCTCCGAGGGCAATACGCAGTATTTT.

This clone has just a few counts. This sequence joins TRBV5-6 and TRBJ1-3; D not resolved. The ends were cut back, 0 bases at V and 3 bases at J, with 10 bases in the middle. This CDR3 region has 15 residues. Looked up from germline, CDR1 is SGHDT and CDR2 is YYEEEE. As DNA, the CDR3 is TGTGCCAGCAGCTTGGCTTCAAGGTTTGGAAACACCATATATTTT. It codes for CASSLASRFGNTIYF.

The chain employs TRBV5-6 and TRBJ1-4; D gene ambiguous. This CDR3 has 14 residues. Per the germline V gene, CDR1 is SGHDT and CDR2 is YYEEEE. The ends were cut back, 2 bases at V and 6 bases at J, with 11 bases in the middle. CDR3: CASSLEGAYEKLFF. In DNA form, the CDR3 reads TGTGCCAGCAGCTTAGAGGGTGCGTATGAAAAACTGTTTTTT.

The chain has TRBV6-2 or TRBV6-3 and TRBJ2-7, with D hard to call. The CDR3 is made up of 15 amino acids. Germline CDR1 and CDR2: MNHEY and SVGEGT. Trimming shortened V by 6 bases and J by 0 bases, and 15 bases separated the two germline ends. CDR3 sequence (DNA): TGTGCCAGCAGCCCGATCGGCAGAGGCTCCTACGAGCAGTACTTC. Its protein is CASSPIGRGSYEQYF.

This chain connects TRBV11-2 to TRBJ2-3; D assignment may be TRBD1 or TRBD2 (5 bases each). The CDR3 is 14 amino acids. V was trimmed by 5 bases and J by 4 bases, leaving 13 bases between them. Germline V gives CDR1 SGHAT, CDR2 FQNNGV. The CDR3 region is CASSRGHQADTQYF. The CDR3 DNA is TGTGCCAGCAGCCGGGGCCACCAGGCAGATACGCAGTATTTT.

This chain links TRBV12-3 or TRBV12-4 with TRBJ2-3, with D possibly being TRBD2 (6 bases). Trimming pared 6 bases from V and 3 bases from J, leaving 7 bases between. This CDR3 region has 12 residues. CDR3 in amino acids: CASRGGTDTQYF. Written as DNA, the CDR3 is TGTGCCAGCAGGGGGGGAACAGATACGCAGTATTTT.

This chain uses TRBV20-1 with TRBJ2-5; D gene uncertain. This CDR3 has 13 residues. Germline V lookup: CDR1 DFQATT, CDR2 SNEGSKA (reference sequence). Between the trimmed V and J ends, which lost 3 bases and 5 bases, there was a span of 13 bases. The CDR3 nucleotides read TGCAGTGCTAGTTCATTCATTCTGGAGACCCAGTACTTC. Translated, it gives CSASSFILETQYF.

The V call is TRBV19, the J call TRBJ1-2, with no clear D. V was cut by 8 bases and J by 2 bases, with 12 bases left in between. There are 13 residues in the CDR3. Per the germline V gene, CDR1 is LNHDA and CDR2 is SQIVND (reference sequence). CDR3 DNA sequence: TGTGCCAGTTCCACTCGGGTCAACTATGGCTACACCTTC. Encoded protein: CASSTRVNYGYTF.

This rearrangement joins TRBV2 to TRBJ1-3; TRBD1 matches 7 bases. CDR3 length: 16 amino acids. With V trimmed by 1 base and J by 1 base, 4 bases remained unmatched. Germline-derived CDR1 and CDR2 are SNHLY and FYNNEI. The CDR3 here is CASSEGDRVSGNTIYF. The CDR3, as DNA: TGTGCCAGCAGTGAAGGAGACAGGGTTTCTGGAAACACCATATATTTT.